These 30 T cell receptor beta chains were sequenced from one sample in a study of blood T cell repertoires in COVID-19. Repertoires were generated with immunoSEQ multiplex PCR, while TCRdb's copy carries only in-frame clones and drops some. This repertoire shows around 78,000 clones, 80% to 90% found once; its top ten account for 40% to 55%. The sample comprised peripheral blood. These TCRs come from a human donor in a cohort sampled during active COVID-19.

This clone occurred once. This sequence joins TRBV7-2 and TRBJ1-1, with 8 bases aligning to TRBD1. Per germline, CDR1 SGHTA and CDR2 FQGNSA. The CDR3 length is 14 residues. Trimming cost V 5 bases and J 6 bases; bases outside gene matches: 8. The CDR3 DNA reads as TGTGCCAGCAGCCTACAGGGGGGCGAGTCTGAAGCTTTCTTT. Residues: CASSLQGGESEAFF.

The rearrangement uses TRBV7-2 and TRBJ2-1; 10 bases match TRBD2. Germline lookup yields CDR1 SGHTA and CDR2 FQGNSA. The V segment lost 4 bases and the J segment 8 bases; nucleotides outside the gene matches: 8. The CDR3 spans 15 residues. The CDR3 sequence: CASSSGLAGVHEQFF. The CDR3 DNA reads as TGTGCCAGCAGCTCGGGGCTAGCGGGAGTCCATGAGCAGTTCTTC.

This chain links TRBV9 with TRBJ1-1; a possible D gene is TRBD1 (5 bases). Germline V gene sequence: CDR1 SGDLS, CDR2 YYNGEE. V lost 0 bases and J lost 11, with 14 bases in between. This CDR3 has 13 amino acids. CDR3 coding DNA: TGTGCCAGCAGCGTAGAACAGGAGGGTACGGCTTTCTTT. This codes for CASSVEQEGTAFF.

This clone was seen only once. The CDR3 region is CASSLSGTIGYTF. CDR3 DNA: TGTGCCAGCAGCTTATCGGGAACCATCGGCTACACCTTC. J is TRBJ1-2 and V is TRBV5-6, with D hard to call. CDR1 is SGHDT, CDR2 YYEEEE, per germline. CDR3 length equals 13 residues. Trimming stripped 2 bases from V and 8 bases from J, with 13 bases between.

The chain is built from TRBV18 and TRBJ1-3; no reliable D call. Germline V CDR1 and CDR2: KGHSH, LQKENI. The CDR3 has 13 residues. Between the trimmed V and J ends, which lost 3 bases and 2 bases, there was a span of 5 bases. CDR3 in DNA: TGTGCCAGCTCACCGACTCCTGGAAACACCATATATTTT. It translates to CASSPTPGNTIYF.

V and J are TRBV28 and TRBJ1-2; TRBD1 agrees at 8 bases. The CDR3 loop spans 13 amino acids. V trimming: 4 bases; J trimming: 14 bases; junction bases outside the gene matches: 12. Germline values: CDR1 MDHEN, CDR2 SYDVKM. The CDR3, as DNA: TGTGCCAGCAGTTCGGGACAGGCCCGCTATGTGACCTTC. Amino acids: CASSSGQARYVTF.

The chain is built from TRBV5-1 and TRBJ2-5, with D hard to call. The CDR3 has 15 residues. The V end lost 4 bases, the J end lost 2 bases, and 15 bases lay between the germline ends. The germline gives CDR1 SGHRS, CDR2 YFSETQ. DNA for the CDR3: TGCGCCAGCAGCCCCCAGCCAGGTTTACAAGAGACCCAGTACTTC. Translating it yields CASSPQPGLQETQYF. Combining the CDR3 with reference TRBV5-1 and TRBJ2-5 gives the whole variable domain KAGVTQTPRYLIKTRGQQVTLSCSPISGHRSVSWYQQTPGQGLQFLFEYFSETQRNKGNFPGRFSGRQFSNSRSEMNVSTLELGDSALYLCASSPQPGLQETQYFGPGTRLLVL.

This chain connects TRBV9 to TRBJ2-7; 14 bases are shared with TRBD2. Trimming cost V 3 bases and J 5 bases; bases outside gene matches: 4. CDR1 is SGDLS and CDR2 is YYNGEE in the germline V gene. The CDR3 runs to 15 residues. This chain's CDR3 is CASSAGTSGRDEQYF. DNA of the CDR3: TGTGCCAGCAGCGCCGGGACTAGCGGGAGAGACGAGCAGTACTTC.

CDR3 loop: CASSEGRGRTGNTIYF. The DNA for the CDR3 is TGTGCCAGCAGTGAGGGCAGGGGGAGGACTGGAAACACCATATATTTT. The genes are TRBV6-1 and TRBJ1-3, with 7 bases identical to TRBD1. The CDR3 runs 16 residues. V dropped 3 bases and J dropped 2; count of bases not matched to a gene: 7. Germline V gene lookup returns CDR1 MNHNS and CDR2 SASEGT.

The rearrangement links TRBV2 to TRBJ1-4; 9 positions agree with TRBD1. Germline V lookup: CDR1 SNHLY, CDR2 FYNNEI. Unmatched junction bases numbered 6, after V lost 4 bases and J lost 6 bases. The CDR3 runs 15 residues. As DNA, the CDR3 is TGTGCCAGCAGTGGTGGGACAGGGAGAGATGAAAAACTGTTTTTT. This translates into CASSGGTGRDEKLFF.

V usage is TRBV11-3 and J usage is TRBJ1-4; D may be TRBD1 (5 bases). The V and J ends lost 9 bases and 16 bases respectively, with 21 bases between them. There are 12 residues in the CDR3. Germline V gene lookup returns CDR1 SGHNT and CDR2 YENEEA. CDR3 loop: CASPLPDLDRFF. As DNA, the CDR3 is TGTGCCAGTCCCCTCCCCGATCTCGACAGGTTTTTT.

This clone appeared a few times. The CDR3 reads CASSISRPTPQEKLFF. CDR3 DNA: TGTGCCAGTAGTATATCGAGGCCTACCCCTCAAGAAAAACTGTTTTTT. The rearrangement links TRBV19 to TRBJ1-4; D not resolved. In germline, CDR1 is LNHDA, CDR2 SQIVND (reference sequence). The V and J ends lost 2 bases and 8 bases respectively, with 18 bases between them. There are 16 residues in the CDR3.

The chain carries TRBV7-2 and TRBJ2-5, with 7 bases that match TRBD2. The CDR3 contains 12 residues. Germline CDR1 reads SGHTA; CDR2 reads FQGNSA. Losses at the gene ends were 1 base for V and 10 bases for J; bases not matched to a gene: 3. The CDR3 reads CASSLGLADQYF. The DNA for the CDR3 is TGTGCCAGCAGCTTAGGCCTAGCGGACCAGTACTTC.

There are a few counts of this clone. The chain employs TRBV11-2 and TRBJ2-7, with D possibly TRBD2 on 6 matching bases. The CDR3 consists of 15 residues. The V end lost 5 bases, the J end lost 3 bases, and 17 bases lay between the germline ends. Germline loops: CDR1 SGHAT, CDR2 FQNNGV. CDR3 DNA: TGTGCCAGCAGCGGTACGGGGGAAGTTTTCTACGAGCAGTACTTC. Translating it yields CASSGTGEVFYEQYF.

The chain joins TRBV3-1 (or the pseudogene TRBV3-2) to TRBJ2-7; TRBD2 agrees at 14 bases. From germline, CDR1 is LGHDT and CDR2 YNNKEL (reference sequence). After removal of 4 bases from V and 5 bases from J, the junction contained 4 bases not matched to a gene. CDR3 length: 15 residues. The CDR3 sequence: CASSLRTSGRNEQYF. CDR3 bases: TGTGCCAGCAGCCTTAGGACTAGCGGGAGGAACGAGCAGTACTTC.

The chain is built from TRBV30 and TRBJ2-7; tentatively, D is TRBD2 (6 bases). Germline CDR1 GTSNPN, CDR2 SVGIG (reference sequence). The CDR3 is 14 residues long. Trimming cost V 8 bases and J 2 bases, with 19 bases left between them. CDR3 nucleotide sequence: TGTGCCGGTAACCCCGGGAGTCCAACCTACGAGCAGTACTTC. Translating gives CAGNPGSPTYEQYF.

The count of this clone is one. This rearrangement joins TRBV28 to TRBJ2-7; tentatively, D is TRBD1 (6 bases). The germline gives CDR1 MDHEN, CDR2 SYDVKM. Between the trimmed V and J ends, which lost 4 bases and 3 bases, there was a span of 13 bases. The CDR3 loop spans 14 amino acids. The CDR3 here is CASSSGQSHYEQYF. The CDR3 DNA sequence: TGTGCCAGCAGTTCTGGACAGTCCCACTACGAGCAGTACTTC.

The rearrangement joins TRBV5-1 to TRBJ2-3; D is possibly TRBD2 (7 bases). Germline CDR1 reads SGHRS; CDR2 reads YFSETQ. The CDR3 has 16 amino acids. The ends were cut back, 4 bases at V and 2 bases at J, with 17 bases in the middle. The CDR3: CASSPRGGDPTDTQYF. The DNA for the CDR3 is TGCGCCAGCAGCCCTCGAGGGGGGGATCCCACAGATACGCAGTATTTT.

The chain joins TRBV7-2 to TRBJ2-2; maybe TRBD1 (5 bases). With 4 bases removed from V and 0 bases from J, the gap between germline ends came to 6 bases. The germline gives CDR1 SGHTA, CDR2 FQGNSA. This CDR3 comprises 14 residues. The CDR3 nucleotides are TGTGCCAGCAGCTCACAGGCGAACACCGGGGAGCTGTTTTTT. Amino acids: CASSSQANTGELFF.

This clone has only one observation. In nucleotides, the CDR3 is TGTGCCAGCACCATGGACAGGGGAAGCTCCTATAATTCACCCCTCCACTTT. The encoded protein is CASTMDRGSSYNSPLHF. The V gene is TRBV2, the J gene TRBJ1-6, with 9 bases aligning to TRBD1. Germline loops: CDR1 SNHLY, CDR2 FYNNEI. V lost 7 bases to trimming and J lost 0 bases; unmatched junction nucleotides: 7. There are 17 residues in the CDR3.

This chain links TRBV19 with TRBJ2-1; D might be TRBD1 (6 bases). The V gene's germline CDR1 is LNHDA and CDR2 SQIVND (reference sequence). The germline V and J ends were trimmed by 5 bases and 0 bases, with 17 bases remaining between them. This CDR3 is built from 17 residues. CDR3 bases: TGTGCCAGTAGTGGGTTGTTGGGGGACACCTCCTACAATGAGCAGTTCTTC. It yields the protein CASSGLLGDTSYNEQFF.

The rearrangement uses TRBV18 and TRBJ1-1, with 9 nucleotides matching TRBD1. The germline gives CDR1 KGHSH, CDR2 LQKENI. The CDR3 spans 14 residues. V dropped 3 bases and J dropped 3; count of bases not matched to a gene: 2. The CDR3 DNA sequence: TGTGCCAGCTCACCGACAGGGGGAGACACTGAAGCTTTCTTT. Its protein product is CASSPTGGDTEAFF.

This chain connects TRBV6-6 to TRBJ1-4; 10 bases line up with TRBD1. Germline loops: CDR1 MNHNY, CDR2 SVGAGI (reference sequence). V trimming: 4 bases; J trimming: 5 bases; junction bases outside the gene matches: 7. This CDR3 region has 16 residues. This chain's CDR3 is CASSFRPGQGNEKLFF. The CDR3 bases are TGTGCCAGCAGTTTCCGACCGGGACAGGGGAATGAAAAACTGTTTTTT.

V and J are TRBV29-1 and TRBJ2-1, with 7 bases that match TRBD2. The germline V gene has CDR1 SQVTM and CDR2 ANQGSEA. V was pared by 0 bases and J by 0 bases, with 2 bases of the junction left unmatched. CDR3 length equals 15 residues. The CDR3 DNA reads TGCAGCGTTGAAGACGGGAGGAGCTCCTACAATGAGCAGTTCTTC. Its translation is CSVEDGRSSYNEQFF.

The chain uses TRBV11-3 and TRBJ2-3, with D maybe TRBD1 (6 bases). The CDR3 consists of 13 residues. Per the germline V gene, CDR1 is SGHNT and CDR2 is YENEEA. V gave up 5 bases and J gave up 7 bases, with 13 bases separating them. This CDR3 reads CASSTQGTNTQYF. The CDR3 bases are TGTGCCAGCAGCACACAGGGTACGAATACGCAGTATTTT. Full variable domain (remainder filled in from reference TRBV11-3 and TRBJ2-3): EAGVVQSPRYKIIEKKQPVAFWCNPISGHNTLYWYLQNLGQGPELLIRYENEEAVDDSQLPKDRFSAERLKGVDSTLKIQPAELGDSAVYLCASSTQGTNTQYFGPGTRLTVL.

The genes are TRBV28 and TRBJ2-7, with D unclear. The CDR3 consists of 12 residues. CDR1 and CDR2 from the germline V gene are MDHEN and SYDVKM. V was shortened by 6 bases and J by 4 bases, with 10 bases between the two germline ends. The CDR3 coding sequence is TGTGCCAGCAGCCTCCCTGAGTACGAGCAGTACTTC. Translation: CASSLPEYEQYF.

The J gene is TRBJ1-2, the V gene TRBV2; unclear D gene. CDR1 and CDR2 from the germline V gene are SNHLY and FYNNEI. V was shortened by 2 bases and J by 4 bases, with 8 bases between the two germline ends. The CDR3 length is 13 residues. CDR3 coding DNA: TGTGCCAGCAGTGAACGGGTCTCCTATGGCTACACCTTC. Translated: CASSERVSYGYTF.

The chain couples TRBV4-2 to TRBJ2-5, with TRBD2 matching over 15 bases. Germline V CDR1 and CDR2: LGHNA, YNFKEQ. V was clipped by 1 base and J by 5 bases; unmatched bases: 5. This CDR3 is 17 amino acids long. The CDR3 sequence is CASSQVGTSGGSETQYF. The CDR3 nucleotides read TGTGCCAGCAGCCAAGTAGGGACTAGCGGGGGGTCGGAGACCCAGTACTTC.

This chain connects TRBV7-2 to TRBJ2-7, with D possibly TRBD2 on 5 matching bases. Germline V lookup: CDR1 SGHTA, CDR2 FQGNSA. Trimming pared 5 bases from V and 2 bases from J, leaving 19 bases between. The CDR3 is made up of 16 amino acids. CDR3 amino acids: CASSPRASTHTYEQYF. In nucleotides, the CDR3 is TGTGCCAGCAGCCCCCGAGCTAGCACCCACACCTACGAGCAGTACTTC.

This clone was observed a handful of times. This sequence joins TRBV6-2 or TRBV6-3 and TRBJ1-4, with 8 bases identical to TRBD1. Germline trimming cut 5 bases from V and 5 bases from J; bases unmatched to any gene: 10. Germline-derived CDR1 and CDR2 are MNHEY and SVGEGT. CDR3 size: 16 residues. CDR3 region: CASSARTGPINEKLFF. The CDR3 DNA follows: TGTGCCAGCAGTGCCCGGACAGGGCCGATAAATGAAAAACTGTTTTTT.